This TCR beta chain derives from a study of blood T cells in healthy people across ages (dated by TCRdb to the mid-2010s). Regarding the complete study: In model experiments, template switching captured about one uniquely barcoded TCR beta cDNA molecule for every two T cells. The study measured age-related changes in TCR beta repertoire diversity using deep sequencing normalized with unique cDNA molecular identifiers. The donors were divided into four age groups: young (average about 16 years), middle-aged (about 39), aged (approximately 62) and long-lived (about 80). To avoid experimental bias, donors of different ages were spread randomly across the sequencing lanes. For two donors (one aged 18 to 30 and one aged 80 or older), the study analyzed two additional independent replicas of 1 million unique cDNA reads from the same blood draw.

The germline V and J ends show losses of 3 bases and 4 bases respectively, and no gene match explains 0 bases of the junction. CDR1 and CDR2 (SGHRS, YFSETQ) derive from the germline V gene. From its cysteine to its phenylalanine, the CDR3 spans 13 amino acids. This entry keeps only the CDR3 DNA: 39 bases, framed from base 1. Receptor libraries were prepared by 5' RACE. TCRdb shows the sequencer as Illumina HiSeq 2500. A second about 7 to 12 cycle PCR used a sample-barcoded 5' primer and a J-beta primer mix. A unique molecular identifier was introduced onto each TCR beta cDNA molecule by a template-switch 5' adaptor carrying 12 random nucleotides. Each sample yielded at least 2.5 million CDR3-containing paired-end reads. First-strand cDNA was synthesized from all RNA with the Mint cDNA synthesis kit, primed by a TRBC-specific oligonucleotide. All cDNA was treated with uracil-DNA glycosylase and then went through a first 18-cycle PCR with the universal primers M1SS and BC2_uni_R. As for the authors' bioinformatics: For normalization, 1 million high-quality reads, each with a distinct molecular identifier, were randomly selected from each sample. Reads with shared molecular identifiers were discarded instead of being binned into consensus sequences. CDR3 identification, clonotype clustering and error correction used MiTCR with a Q25 quality threshold and the strictest error-elimination algorithm. A nonparametric unseen species model with Euler transformation was used to estimate lower-bound total TCR beta diversity. Through fastp at Q25 and MiXCR, TCRdb rebuilt clones from the public reads, retaining in-frame beta chains. Rows with a matching CDR3 protein are joined into one entry that keeps the most common DNA and genes. TCRdb, not the authors, supplied the V and J calls. The sample table shows over a million distinct CDR3 sequences, and 35% to 50% are seen once. Under 20% of the sample rests with the top ten.

On the study overall, not on this receptor specifically: Compared with the aged group, more naive CD4+ T cells, fewer expanded clones and increased TCR diversity were shown by the long-lived group, suggesting age selection. Donor CMV infection status was unknown, potentially confounding age-related changes in expanded clonotypes. The percentage of naive T cells measured by flow cytometry correlated strongly with observed TCR beta diversity. Estimates of total diversity based on one million sequenced T cells were regarded as lower bounds and as underestimates. Conclusive comparison of naive and antigen-experienced compartments was prevented by the profiling of bulk unsorted PBMCs. As age increased, observed TCR beta diversity per million T cells dropped in a roughly linear way, and a significant reduction was already evident by age about 40.

With regard to this clonotype: Its antigen specificity is not known. The sample holds no much larger clone one base away, and base qualities are not on file.

The approximately 39 donors, aged about 6 to 95 years, were systemically healthy Caucasian individuals from Russia. Each donor gave ten milliliters of peripheral blood, drawn into EDTA-treated Vacutainer tubes. Ficoll-Paque density-gradient centrifugation was used to isolate PBMCs, with at least 7 million obtained per sample. Trizol reagent was used to extract total RNA from PBMCs, with at least 6 micrograms per sample. The percentages of naive CD45RAhigh/CD27high T cells were determined by flow cytometry on a PBMC aliquot from every donor. Sample: blood. The TCR was taken from a woman aged 60-75 years in good health. The receptor chain draws on TRBV5-1 and TRBJ2-5; 10 central nucleotides agree with TRBD1. This receptor has the CDR3 CASSWTGGETQYF. The DNA sequence reads TGCGCCAGCAGCTGGACAGGGGGAGAGACCCAGTACTTC.